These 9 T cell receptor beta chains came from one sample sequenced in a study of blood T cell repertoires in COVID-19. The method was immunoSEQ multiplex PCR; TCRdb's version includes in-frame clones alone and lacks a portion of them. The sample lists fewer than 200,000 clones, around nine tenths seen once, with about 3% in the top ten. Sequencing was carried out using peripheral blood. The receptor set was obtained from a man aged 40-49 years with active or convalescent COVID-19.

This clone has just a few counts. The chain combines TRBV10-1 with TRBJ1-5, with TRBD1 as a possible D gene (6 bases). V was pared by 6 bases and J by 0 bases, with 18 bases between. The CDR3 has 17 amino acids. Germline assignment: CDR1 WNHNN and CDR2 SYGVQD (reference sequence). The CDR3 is CASRDSDRLYSNQPQHF. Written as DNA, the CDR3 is TGCGCCAGCAGAGATTCTGACAGGCTATATAGCAATCAGCCCCAGCATTTT.

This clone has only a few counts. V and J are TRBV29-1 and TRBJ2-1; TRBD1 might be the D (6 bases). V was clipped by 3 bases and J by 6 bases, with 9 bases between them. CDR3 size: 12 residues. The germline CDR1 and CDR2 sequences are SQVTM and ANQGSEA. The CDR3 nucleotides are TGCAGCGTTGACAGGGGTGGCAATGAGCAGTTCTTC. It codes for CSVDRGGNEQFF.

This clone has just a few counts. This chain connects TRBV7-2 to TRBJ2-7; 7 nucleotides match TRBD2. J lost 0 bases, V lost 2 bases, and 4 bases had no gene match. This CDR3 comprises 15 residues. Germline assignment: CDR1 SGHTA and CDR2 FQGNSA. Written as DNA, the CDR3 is TGTGCCAGCAGCTTAATGGGGGGGAGCTCCTACGAGCAGTACTTC. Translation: CASSLMGGSSYEQYF.

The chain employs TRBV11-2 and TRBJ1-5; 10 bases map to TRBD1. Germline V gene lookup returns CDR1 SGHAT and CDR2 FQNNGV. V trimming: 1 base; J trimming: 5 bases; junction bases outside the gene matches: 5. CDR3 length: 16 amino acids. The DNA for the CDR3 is TGTGCCAGCAGCTTAGGGTGGGGGACAGGGGATCAGCCCCAGCATTTT. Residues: CASSLGWGTGDQPQHF. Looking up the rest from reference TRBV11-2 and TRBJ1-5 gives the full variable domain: EAGVAQSPRYKIIEKRQSVAFWCNPISGHATLYWYQQILGQGPKLLIQFQNNGVVDDSQLPKDRFSAERLKGVDSTLKIQPAKLEDSAVYLCASSLGWGTGDQPQHFGDGTRLSIL.

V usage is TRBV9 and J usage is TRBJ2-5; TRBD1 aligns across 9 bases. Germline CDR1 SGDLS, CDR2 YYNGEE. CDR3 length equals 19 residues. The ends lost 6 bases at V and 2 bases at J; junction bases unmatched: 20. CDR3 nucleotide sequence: TGTGCCAGCATCGAAGGGGGGACAGGGCATTGGATTTGGCAAGAGACCCAGTACTTC. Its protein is CASIEGGTGHWIWQETQYF.

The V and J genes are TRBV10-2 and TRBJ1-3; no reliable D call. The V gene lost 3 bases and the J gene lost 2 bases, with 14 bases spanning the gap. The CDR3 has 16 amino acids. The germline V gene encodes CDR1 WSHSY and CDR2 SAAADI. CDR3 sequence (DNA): TGCGCCAGCAGTGATTGGGGAGGGTATACTGGAAACACCATATATTTT. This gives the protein CASSDWGGYTGNTIYF.

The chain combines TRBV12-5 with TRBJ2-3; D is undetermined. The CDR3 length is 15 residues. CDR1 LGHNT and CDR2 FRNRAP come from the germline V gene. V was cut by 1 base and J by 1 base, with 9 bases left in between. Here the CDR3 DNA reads TGTGCTAGTGGTTTGGGGTTCCAGGGCACAGATACGCAGTATTTT. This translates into CASGLGFQGTDTQYF.

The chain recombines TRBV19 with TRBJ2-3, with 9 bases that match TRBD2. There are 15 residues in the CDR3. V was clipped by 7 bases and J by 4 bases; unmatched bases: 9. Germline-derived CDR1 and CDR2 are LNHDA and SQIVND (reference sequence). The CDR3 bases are TGTGCCAGTAATCTAGCGGGGCGGGGGGCAGATACGCAGTATTTT. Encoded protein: CASNLAGRGADTQYF.

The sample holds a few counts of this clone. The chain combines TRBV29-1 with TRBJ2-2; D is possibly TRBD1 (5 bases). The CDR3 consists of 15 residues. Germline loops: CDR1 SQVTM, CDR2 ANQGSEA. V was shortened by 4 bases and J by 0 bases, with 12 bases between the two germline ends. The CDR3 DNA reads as TGCAGCGTTGGCACAGGCGGCTCGAACACCGGGGAGCTGTTTTTT. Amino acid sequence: CSVGTGGSNTGELFF.